This T cell receptor beta chain is drawn from a study of cytotoxic CD8 clonotypes in ibrutinib-treated CLL. Study-wide background: Partial response occurred in roughly 24 patients and complete response in 2; at median roughly 72 months, approximately 14 remained remitted and about 12 progressed.

Study outcomes and limitations: At ibrutinib response, clonality increased, and at progression it declined back toward baseline. The clonality rise at ibrutinib response reflected private clonotype expansion.

As to this clone: The antigen is undetermined.

Assay: immunoSEQ multiplex PCR; the TCRdb copy retains only in-frame clones and omits some. The sample carries roughly 42,000 clones, about two thirds recorded once. Looked up from germline, CDR1 is SGHVS and CDR2 is FQNEAQ. The V end was cut by 3 bases, the J end by 2 bases, with 14 bases between. This CDR3 spans 15 amino acids. The V call is TRBV7-8, the J call TRBJ2-7; tentative D call: TRBD1 (6 bases). The receptor was derived from a human donor with chronic lymphocytic leukemia. Here the sequenced sample was PBMCs, taken at disease progression, from a patient treated with ibrutinib. The CDR3 sequence is CASSFALQGTYEQYF. The CDR3 DNA reads as TGTGCCAGCAGCTTTGCTCTCCAGGGGACCTACGAGCAGTACTTC.